A selection of T cell receptor beta chains follows, all from one sample in a study of CD8 T cells in ankylosing spondylitis. TCRdb processed the 5' RACE reads anew with MiXCR; each CDR3 protein has one entry. This sample yields roughly 100,000 distinct CDR3 sequences, of which roughly 8.7% are seen a single time; approximately 9.9% belongs to the top ten. The sample taken for sequencing was blood, either unsorted or a sorted T cell fraction (not recorded which). The receptors stem from a male donor with ankylosing spondylitis or in good health (not recorded which). The CDR3 runs from the conserved cysteine through the conserved F or W. Each record gives: V gene, CDR3 length, J gene, clone size, D gene, CDR3 protein, CDR3 DNA. The D gene is left open where the match is weak. Only part of the rows carry a size: once, few, many, or a class if the clone is expanded.

>TRBV12-3/TRBV12-4|14|TRBJ1-5|many|NA
CASSSVYSNQPQHF
TGTGCCAGCAGCTCAGTATATAGCAATCAGCCCCAGCATTTT
>TRBV18|13|TRBJ1-1|many|NA
CASSPRADTEAFF
TGTGCCAGCTCACCCCGGGCTGACACTGAAGCTTTCTTT
>TRBV12-3/TRBV12-4|14|TRBJ1-5|many|TRBD1
CASSSWDRDQPQHF
TGTGCCAGCAGTTCTTGGGACAGGGACCAGCCCCAGCATTTT
>TRBV15|13|TRBJ2-7|many|NA
CATSRAGTSEQYF
TGTGCCACCAGCAGAGCTGGGACGTCCGAGCAGTACTTC
>TRBV3-1|14|TRBJ1-3|many|NA
CASSRDISGNTIYF
TGTGCCAGCAGCCGGGACATCTCTGGAAACACCATATATTTT
>TRBV12-3/TRBV12-4|15|TRBJ2-1|many|TRBD2
CASSLSGGYANEQFF
TGTGCCAGCAGTTTAAGCGGGGGATATGCCAATGAGCAGTTCTTC
>TRBV5-1|18|TRBJ2-3|few|TRBD2
CASSLGPSGRFGGDTQYF
TGCGCCAGCAGCTTGGGGCCAAGCGGGAGGTTCGGGGGAGATACGCAGTATTTT
>TRBV3-1|16|TRBJ2-3|many|NA
CASSRGTIGVTDTQYF
TGTGCCAGCAGCCGAGGGACCATTGGAGTGACAGATACGCAGTATTTT
>TRBV5-1|13|TRBJ2-1|many|TRBD2
CASRLANYNEQFF
TGCGCCAGTCGACTAGCCAACTACAATGAGCAGTTCTTC
>TRBV9|15|TRBJ1-4|many|NA
CASSPTATTNEKLFF
TGTGCCAGCAGCCCTACAGCAACAACTAATGAAAAACTGTTTTTT
>TRBV11-3|13|TRBJ2-1|NA|NA
CASSLDEYNEQFF
TGTGCCAGCAGCTTAGACGAATACAATGAGCAGTTCTTC
>TRBV7-8|15|TRBJ1-2|many|NA
CASSLAPRAVYGYTF
TGTGCCAGCAGCTTAGCGCCCAGGGCGGTCTATGGCTACACCTTC
>TRBV27|14|TRBJ2-3|many|TRBD1
CASSLWDRVGTQYF
TGTGCCAGCAGTTTATGGGACAGGGTCGGTACGCAGTATTTT
>TRBV4-3|16|TRBJ1-3|many|NA
CASSHREGYSGNTIYF
TGCGCCAGCAGCCATCGGGAAGGGTACTCTGGAAACACCATATATTTT
>TRBV5-1|13|TRBJ2-7|many|NA
CASSLGGFSEQYF
TGCGCCAGCAGCCTAGGCGGCTTCTCCGAGCAGTACTTC
>TRBV4-3|16|TRBJ2-1|many|TRBD1
CASRWTHRGSYNEQFF
TGCGCCAGCAGGTGGACCCACAGGGGCTCCTACAATGAGCAGTTCTTC
>TRBV12-3/TRBV12-4|13|TRBJ2-1|NA|TRBD2
CASSLGGGDEQFF
TGTGCCAGCAGTTTAGGGGGGGGGGATGAGCAGTTCTTC
>TRBV4-3|16|TRBJ2-5|few|TRBD2
CASSPNLAGVLKTQYF
TGCGCCAGCAGCCCGAACCTAGCGGGGGTCTTAAAGACCCAGTACTTC
>TRBV7-8|16|TRBJ2-1|many|NA
CASTIAGRPSYNEQFF
TGTGCCAGCACTATCGCCGGGCGCCCCTCCTACAATGAGCAGTTCTTC
>TRBV7-2|17|TRBJ1-4|many|NA
CASSLVGAGAMGEKLFF
TGTGCCAGCAGCTTAGTTGGGGCCGGAGCCATGGGTGAAAAACTGTTTTTT
>TRBV11-2|18|TRBJ2-5|NA|TRBD2
CASSPPGLAGGPGETQYF
TGTGCCAGCAGCCCGCCGGGACTAGCGGGAGGGCCGGGGGAGACCCAGTACTTC
>TRBV6-2/TRBV6-3|13|TRBJ2-7|NA|NA
CASSRQANYEQYF
TGTGCCAGCAGTAGACAGGCGAACTACGAGCAGTACTTC
>TRBV20-1|15|TRBJ1-1|many|NA
CSARAGTYWRTEAFF
TGCAGTGCTAGGGCCGGGACATATTGGAGGACTGAAGCTTTCTTT
>TRBV4-1|16|TRBJ2-5|many|TRBD2
CASSQPGTKKVETQYF
TGCGCCAGCAGCCAACCCGGGACTAAAAAGGTGGAGACCCAGTACTTC
>TRBV20-1|13|TRBJ1-4|many|NA
CSAREASNEKLFF
TGCAGTGCGAGGGAGGCCTCTAATGAAAAACTGTTTTTT
>TRBV12-3/TRBV12-4|15|TRBJ2-7|NA|TRBD1
CASSPTGQGTGEQYF
TGTGCCAGCAGCCCAACCGGACAGGGAACGGGCGAGCAGTACTTC
>TRBV20-1|17|TRBJ2-5|many|NA
CSARDRAWGVYQETQYF
TGCAGTGCTAGAGATCGGGCCTGGGGTGTGTATCAAGAGACCCAGTACTTC
>TRBV4-1|16|TRBJ1-1|many|NA
CASSQDRAGMNTEAFF
TGCGCCAGCAGCCAAGACAGGGCCGGCATGAACACTGAAGCTTTCTTT
>TRBV12-3/TRBV12-4|14|TRBJ1-5|many|NA
CASSSPQGSQPQHF
TGTGCCAGCAGTTCCCCCCAGGGGTCTCAGCCCCAGCATTTT
>TRBV10-2|17|TRBJ1-6|many|TRBD1
CASKPRTGMLVGSPLHF
TGCGCCAGCAAACCTCGGACAGGCATGCTTGTAGGTTCACCCCTCCACTTT
>TRBV12-3/TRBV12-4|15|TRBJ1-5|many|NA
CASSSRAGTHQPQHF
TGTGCCAGCAGTTCCAGGGCTGGGACCCATCAGCCCCAGCATTTT
>TRBV4-3|14|TRBJ2-3|many|NA
CASSQGQAGDTQYF
TGCGCCAGCAGCCAAGGACAGGCGGGGGATACGCAGTATTTT
>TRBV12-3/TRBV12-4|12|TRBJ2-1|many|NA
CASSLGGHEQFF
TGTGCCAGCAGTTTAGGGGGTCATGAGCAGTTCTTC
>TRBV7-2|14|TRBJ1-5|many|TRBD1
CASSLTGGYQPQHF
TGTGCCAGCAGCCTTACAGGGGGCTATCAGCCCCAGCATTTT
>TRBV6-1|14|TRBJ2-3|NA|NA
CASSEMESTDTQYF
TGTGCCAGCAGTGAGATGGAAAGCACAGATACGCAGTATTTT
>TRBV20-1|16|TRBJ2-3|NA|TRBD1
CSASGPGQGRTDTQYF
TGCAGTGCCTCGGGCCCGGGACAGGGACGCACAGATACGCAGTATTTT
>TRBV6-2/TRBV6-3|13|TRBJ1-2|many|NA
CASSYSSGDGYTF
TGTGCCAGCAGTTACTCTTCTGGGGACGGCTACACCTTC
>TRBV7-2|15|TRBJ2-1|few|NA
CASSLGVGPYNEQFF
TGTGCCAGCAGCTTAGGAGTGGGGCCCTACAATGAGCAGTTCTTC
>TRBV6-1|15|TRBJ2-7|many|TRBD1
CASSEVWRQGGEQYF
TGTGCCAGCAGTGAAGTCTGGCGACAGGGGGGCGAGCAGTACTTC
>TRBV6-6|12|TRBJ1-2|many|NA
CASSYDLGGYTF
TGTGCCAGCAGTTACGACTTAGGGGGCTACACCTTC
>TRBV15|13|TRBJ1-1|NA|NA
CATSPYPSIEAFF
TGTGCCACCAGCCCTTATCCGAGCATTGAAGCTTTCTTT
>TRBV29-1|12|TRBJ1-1|many|NA
CSARDSNTEAFF
TGCAGCGCTAGGGACTCGAACACTGAAGCTTTCTTT
>TRBV20-1|17|TRBJ2-3|many|TRBD2
CSARDGVAGGSTDTQYF
TGCAGTGCTAGAGATGGGGTAGCGGGAGGTAGCACAGATACGCAGTATTTT
>TRBV6-5|16|TRBJ2-2|many|TRBD1
CASSYWGQSNTGELFF
TGTGCCAGCAGTTACTGGGGACAGTCGAACACCGGGGAGCTGTTTTTT
>TRBV4-2|15|TRBJ2-7|few|TRBD2
CASSQSRGGDYEQYF
TGTGCCAGCAGCCAAAGCCGTGGGGGGGATTACGAGCAGTACTTC
>TRBV20-1|18|TRBJ1-5|few|TRBD1
CSATDRDSVLHSNQPQHF
TGCAGTGCTACCGACCGGGACAGCGTTCTTCATAGCAATCAGCCCCAGCATTTT
>TRBV5-1|18|TRBJ2-1|many|NA
CASSLEGRRSSFYNEQFF
TGCGCCAGCAGCTTGGAAGGGCGGCGAAGCAGTTTCTACAATGAGCAGTTCTTC
>TRBV15|14|TRBJ2-1|NA|NA
CATSRATLYNEQFF
TGTGCCACCAGCAGGGCTACCTTATACAATGAGCAGTTCTTC